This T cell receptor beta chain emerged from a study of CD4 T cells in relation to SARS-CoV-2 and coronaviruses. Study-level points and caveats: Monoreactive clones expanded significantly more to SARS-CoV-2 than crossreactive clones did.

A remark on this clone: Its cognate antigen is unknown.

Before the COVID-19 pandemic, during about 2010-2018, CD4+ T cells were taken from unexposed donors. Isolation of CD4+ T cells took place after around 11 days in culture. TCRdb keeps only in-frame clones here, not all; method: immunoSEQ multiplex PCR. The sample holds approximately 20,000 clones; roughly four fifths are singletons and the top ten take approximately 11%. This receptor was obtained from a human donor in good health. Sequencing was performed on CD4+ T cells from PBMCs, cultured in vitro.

The CDR3 nucleotides read TGCGCCAGCAGCTTGTTAGAGACCCAGTACTTC. This sequence encodes CASSLLETQYF. The V gene is TRBV5-1, the J gene TRBJ2-5, with D hard to call. The CDR3 totals 11 residues. The V end lost 1 base, the J end lost 4 bases, and 2 bases lay between the germline ends. Germline values: CDR1 SGHRS, CDR2 YFSETQ. The entire variable domain, with the rest obtained from reference TRBV5-1 and TRBJ2-5, is as follows: KAGVTQTPRYLIKTRGQQVTLSCSPISGHRSVSWYQQTPGQGLQFLFEYFSETQRNKGNFPGRFSGRQFSNSRSEMNVSTLELGDSALYLCASSLLETQYFGPGTRLLVL.